This T cell receptor (beta chain) emerged from a study of blood T cell repertoires in COVID-19. Study-wide background: Donors in the United States, Italy and Spain gave samples during acute or convalescent COVID-19. From T cells, B-cell-depleted T cells, or PBMCs came the material, which was cDNA or gDNA.

With 0 bases removed from V and 6 bases from J, the gap between germline ends came to 11 bases. Germline V CDR1 and CDR2: LNHNV, YYDKDF (reference sequence). The CDR3 is made up of 14 amino acids. This clone has more than one count but fewer than ten. Original analysis: Reference gene primer amplification in the assay estimated nucleated cell counts. Sequenced by immunoSEQ multiplex PCR; TCRdb stores in-frame clones only, minus some. The D gene and trimming were derived from the DNA, and the V and J assignments and clone size from that table. This sample has 60,000 to 75,000 clones, with 70% to 85% found just once.

The chain carries TRBV15 and TRBJ1-1, with D uncertain. This receptor was obtained from a woman between 45 and 60 years old with acute or convalescent COVID-19. The sample consisted of peripheral blood. The CDR3 region is CATSRDLPPAEAFF. The CDR3, as DNA: TGTGCCACCAGCAGAGATCTCCCTCCCGCTGAAGCTTTCTTT. The full variable domain, its missing parts supplied by reference TRBV15 and TRBJ1-1, is DAMVIQNPRYQVTQFGKPVTLSCSQTLNHNVMYWYQQKSSQAPKLLFHYYDKDFNNEADTPDNFQSRRPNTSFCFLDIRSPGLGDTAMYLCATSRDLPPAEAFFGQGTRLTVV.